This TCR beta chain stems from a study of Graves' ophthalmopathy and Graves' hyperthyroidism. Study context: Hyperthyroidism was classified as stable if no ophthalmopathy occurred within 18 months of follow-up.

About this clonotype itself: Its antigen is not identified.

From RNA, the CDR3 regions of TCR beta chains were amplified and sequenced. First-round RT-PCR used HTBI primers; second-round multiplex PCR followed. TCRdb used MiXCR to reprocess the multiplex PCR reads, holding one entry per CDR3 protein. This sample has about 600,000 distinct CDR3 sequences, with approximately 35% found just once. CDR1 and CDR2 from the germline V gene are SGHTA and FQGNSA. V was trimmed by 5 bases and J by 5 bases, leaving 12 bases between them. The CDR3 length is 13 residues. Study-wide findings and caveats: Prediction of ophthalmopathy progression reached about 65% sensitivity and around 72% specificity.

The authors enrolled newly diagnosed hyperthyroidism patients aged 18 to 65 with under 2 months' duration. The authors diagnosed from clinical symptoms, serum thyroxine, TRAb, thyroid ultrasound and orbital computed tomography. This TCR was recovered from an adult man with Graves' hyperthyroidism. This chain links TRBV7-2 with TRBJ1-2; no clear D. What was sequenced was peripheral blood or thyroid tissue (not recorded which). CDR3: CASSTPGRYGYTF. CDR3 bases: TGTGCCAGCAGCACCCCTGGCCGGTATGGCTACACCTTC.